The 15 T cell receptor beta chains below all came from one sample that was sequenced in a study of T cells in Graves' hyperthyroidism and ophthalmopathy. It was RNA transcripts that yielded the amplified TCR beta CDR3 regions. With the HTBI primer set, the TCR CDR3 went through a first round of RT-PCR. Each CDR3 protein gets one entry after TCRdb re-called the multiplex PCR reads with MiXCR. The sample consists of 500,000 to 600,000 distinct CDR3 sequences, 46% of them appearing once. The specimen sequenced was peripheral blood or thyroid tissue (not recorded which). The receptors come from a young woman with Graves' hyperthyroidism.

This clonotype was found a few times. The genes are TRBV7-3 and TRBJ1-5; D might be TRBD1 (5 bases). CDR1 is SGHTA and CDR2 is FQGTGA in the germline V gene. The CDR3 runs 17 residues. The V and J ends lost 2 bases and 0 bases respectively, with 14 bases between them. CDR3 nucleotide sequence: TGTGCCAGCAGCTTAGGGGGGGGAGACAGTAGCAATCAGCCCCAGCATTTT. Translating it yields CASSLGGGDSSNQPQHF.

This clonotype was counted ten times or more. The J gene is TRBJ1-5, the V gene TRBV5-1; D perhaps matches TRBD1 (5 bases). V lost 5 bases and J 8 bases, leaving 17 bases between the germline ends. CDR3 length: 14 residues. Germline CDR1 is SGHRS and CDR2 is YFSETQ. The CDR3 DNA reads TGCGCCAGCAGGAAAGACTATCAGGGTGAGCCCCAGCATTTT. Protein product: CASRKDYQGEPQHF.

This chain links TRBV29-1 with TRBJ2-3, with D unresolved. CDR3 size: 14 residues. The germline V and J ends were trimmed by 7 bases and 0 bases, with 14 bases remaining between them. From germline, CDR1 is SQVTM and CDR2 ANQGSEA. For the CDR3, the DNA is TGCAGCGCCAGCAGCTTTGACAGCACAGATACGCAGTATTTT. Encoded protein: CSASSFDSTDTQYF.

This clonotype appeared a few times. The chain links TRBV20-1 to TRBJ2-1; D is uncertain. The germline CDR1 and CDR2 sequences are DFQATT and SNEGSKA (reference sequence). This CDR3 has 11 residues. Trimming pared 3 bases from V and 6 bases from J, leaving 6 bases between. CDR3 nucleotides: TGCAGTGCTAGTGGTCCCAATGAGCAGTTCTTC. The encoded protein is CSASGPNEQFF.

The table lists this clonotype with many counts. The chain joins TRBV4-2 to TRBJ1-4; TRBD1 might be the D (5 bases). The CDR3 has 16 amino acids. Trimming removed 3 bases from V and 6 bases from J, with 17 bases in between. The germline V gene has CDR1 LGHNA and CDR2 YNFKEQ. The CDR3 region is CASSQPGRQLYEKLFF. The CDR3 region has the DNA TGTGCCAGCAGCCAGCCGGGACGGCAACTTTATGAAAAACTGTTTTTT.

This clonotype came up a few times. Here the CDR3 DNA reads TGTGCCAGCAGCTTAGAGGCTAGCGTGTACAATGAGCAGTTCTTC. This encodes CASSLEASVYNEQFF. The chain carries TRBV7-6 and TRBJ2-1, with D tentatively TRBD2 (6 bases). Between the trimmed V and J ends, which lost 1 base and 4 bases, there was a span of 11 bases. Germline V gene data show CDR1 as SGHVS and CDR2 as FNYEAQ. This CDR3 comprises 15 residues.

This clonotype was found many times. The chain links TRBV15 to TRBJ1-2; a possible D gene is TRBD1 (5 bases). The germline V gene encodes CDR1 LNHNV and CDR2 YYDKDF (reference sequence). The CDR3 is 12 amino acids. The V end lost 0 bases, the J end lost 8 bases, and 7 bases lay between the germline ends. Here the CDR3 DNA reads TGTGCCACCAGCAGAGATGGGGGGGGCTACACCTTC. It encodes CATSRDGGGYTF.

This clonotype was recorded many times. V and J are TRBV7-3 and TRBJ1-1; TRBD1 is a possible D gene (5 bases). Trimming removed 1 base from V and 9 bases from J, with 12 bases in between. Looked up from germline, CDR1 is SGHTA and CDR2 is FQGTGA. This CDR3 is 13 amino acids long. In nucleotides, the CDR3 is TGTGCCAGCAGCTTAAACGATTGGACAAAAGCTTTCTTT. This sequence encodes CASSLNDWTKAFF.

The CDR3 coding sequence is TGCAGCGAGAGGCGGTGGACTAGCTACACCTTC. It encodes CSERRWTSYTF. This chain uses TRBV29-1 with TRBJ1-2, with D unresolved. Germline V gene data show CDR1 as SQVTM and CDR2 as ANQGSEA. V was trimmed by 7 bases and J by 9 bases, leaving 15 bases between them. This CDR3 has 11 amino acids.

On this clonotype: A much more abundant neighbour one base away suggests this may be a read error. The chain recombines TRBV20-1 with TRBJ1-2; D gene unclear. CDR3 length equals 11 residues. V shed 4 bases and J shed 8 bases, with 11 bases lying between them. Germline loops: CDR1 DFQATT, CDR2 SNEGSKA (reference sequence). The CDR3 region has the DNA TGCAGTGCTAATTCGGGTCTAGGCTACACCTTC. Amino acid sequence: CSANSGLGYTF.

This clonotype was detected many times. The V call is TRBV5-1, the J call TRBJ1-3; no firm D call. The CDR3 is 16 amino acids. With 0 bases removed from V and 0 bases from J, the gap between germline ends came to 10 bases. In germline, CDR1 is SGHRS, CDR2 YFSETQ. The CDR3 is CASSLAGPSSGNTIYF. CDR3 coding DNA: TGCGCCAGCAGCTTGGCCGGGCCGAGCTCTGGAAACACCATATATTTT.

This clonotype was counted ten times or more. The chain joins TRBV10-3 to TRBJ1-4, with D uncertain. V lost 3 bases, J lost 8 bases, and 7 bases lay in between. The CDR3 has 12 amino acids. Germline CDR1 ENHRY, CDR2 SYGVKD. The CDR3 nucleotides are TGTGCCATCAGTGATAAGCGGGAAAAACTGTTTTTT. It specifies CAISDKREKLFF.

This clonotype has ten or more counts. This chain joins TRBV24-1 and TRBJ1-2, with 10 positions matching TRBD1. V lost 4 bases to trimming and J lost 8 bases; unmatched junction nucleotides: 6. The CDR3 spans 14 residues. Germline V gives CDR1 KGHDR, CDR2 SFDVKD. The CDR3 DNA is TGTGCCACCAGTGACGCCCGGGACAGGGGCGGCTACACCTTC. This gives the protein CATSDARDRGGYTF.

This clonotype was seen a handful of times. This chain uses TRBV29-1 with TRBJ2-5; 7 bases are a match to TRBD2. The CDR3 is made up of 14 amino acids. After removal of 0 bases from V and 9 bases from J, the junction contained 10 bases not matched to a gene. Germline loops: CDR1 SQVTM, CDR2 ANQGSEA. The CDR3 loop is CSVEDLDRGEAQYF. The CDR3, as DNA: TGCAGCGTTGAAGATTTGGACCGGGGGGAGGCCCAGTACTTC. Full variable domain (missing parts from reference TRBV29-1 and TRBJ2-5): SAVISQKPSRDICQRGTSLTIQCQVDSQVTMMFWYRQQPGQSLTLIATANQGSEATYESGFVIDKFPISRPNLTFSTLTVSNMSPEDSSIYLCSVEDLDRGEAQYFGPGTRLLVL.

The CDR3 DNA is TGTGCCAGCACCCCTACAGGGGACGACTATGGCTACACCTTC. Amino acids: CASTPTGDDYGYTF. The chain employs TRBV7-9 and TRBJ1-2, with 7 bases fitting TRBD1. Per germline, CDR1 SEHNR and CDR2 FQNEAQ (reference sequence). The CDR3 is 14 residues long. With V trimmed by 7 bases and J by 3 bases, 8 bases remained unmatched.